The 25 T cell receptor beta chains in this list originate from one sample, sequenced in a study of blood T cells in healthy people across ages. A second PCR of roughly 7 to 11 cycles used a sample-barcoded 5' primer and a J-beta primer mix. TCRdb used MiXCR to reprocess the 5' RACE reads, holding one entry per CDR3 protein. The sample includes 600,000 or so distinct CDR3 sequences, less than 60% of them seen just once. Sequences were obtained from blood. The receptors derive from a man older than 75 in good health.

This clonotype has a handful of counts. This chain uses TRBV5-6 with TRBJ2-7; TRBD1 or TRBD2 may be the D gene (5 bases each). V was trimmed by 7 bases and J by 0 bases, leaving 8 bases between them. The CDR3 consists of 12 residues. The germline V gene encodes CDR1 SGHDT and CDR2 YYEEEE. The CDR3: CASGTGSYEQYF. The CDR3 coding sequence is TGTGCCAGCGGGACCGGCTCCTACGAGCAGTACTTC.

With respect to this clonotype: Germline is not matched at one junction end, which may reflect a read error. This sequence joins TRBV20-1 and TRBJ2-7; 8 bases fit TRBD2. The CDR3 runs to 15 residues. CDR1 and CDR2 from the germline V gene are DFQATT and SNEGSKA (reference sequence). This CDR3 is CSARVPLAGTYKQYF. CDR3 DNA sequence: TGCAGTGCTAGAGTCCCTTTAGCGGGGACCTACAAGCAGTACTTC.

The table lists this clonotype with a few counts. V usage is TRBV30 and J usage is TRBJ2-7, with D hard to call. With 5 bases removed from V and 5 bases from J, the gap between germline ends came to 10 bases. Germline-derived CDR1 and CDR2 are GTSNPN and SVGIG (reference sequence). This CDR3 is 11 amino acids long. DNA of the CDR3: TGTGCCTGGTCGTGGGAAAACGAGCAGTACTTC. Translating gives CAWSWENEQYF.

This chain joins TRBV6-2 or TRBV6-3 and TRBJ2-7; the match to TRBD2 covers 12 bases. Germline V gene sequence: CDR1 MNHEY, CDR2 SVGEGT. Trimming removed 0 bases from V and 2 bases from J; junction bases left unmatched: 14. This CDR3 has 20 amino acids. The CDR3 is CASSYSYRPGLAGPPYEQYF. The CDR3 nucleotides are TGTGCCAGCAGTTACTCCTACCGCCCGGGACTAGCGGGTCCTCCCTACGAGCAGTACTTC.

This sequence joins TRBV9 and TRBJ2-5; 8 bases fit TRBD2. The V and J ends lost 3 bases and 3 bases, in that order; junction bases with no gene match: 7. CDR1 and CDR2 (germline): SGDLS, YYNGEE. The CDR3 has 15 amino acids. The CDR3: CASSGGTRAKETQYF. The CDR3 DNA sequence: TGTGCCAGCAGCGGCGGGACTAGGGCGAAAGAGACCCAGTACTTC.

Only a few counts were recorded for this clonotype. Here the CDR3 DNA reads TGCAGCGTTGCCCGGGGGCCCCTATACGAGCAGTACTTC. Its protein is CSVARGPLYEQYF. The chain is built from TRBV29-1 and TRBJ2-7; D is tentatively TRBD1 or TRBD2 (6 bases each). The CDR3 extends over 13 amino acids. V was clipped by 4 bases and J by 4 bases, with 14 bases between them. CDR1 SQVTM and CDR2 ANQGSEA come from the germline V gene.

V usage is TRBV4-3 and J usage is TRBJ1-1, with D uncertain. The V gene's germline CDR1 is LGHNA and CDR2 YSLEER. The CDR3 is 13 amino acids. Trimming took 4 bases from V and 0 from J, leaving 6 bases between them. The CDR3 sequence is CASSRVMNTEAFF. As DNA, the CDR3 is TGCGCCAGCAGCCGGGTCATGAACACTGAAGCTTTCTTT.

The chain combines TRBV6-5 with TRBJ1-6; D remains unclear. Germline CDR1 MNHEY, CDR2 SVGAGI. The V end lost 6 bases, the J end lost 7 bases, and 10 bases lay between the germline ends. This CDR3 has 13 residues. CDR3 sequence: CASSADRNSPLHF. The CDR3 nucleotides read TGTGCCAGCAGCGCCGACCGAAATTCACCCCTCCACTTT.

This clonotype came up a few times. The rearrangement joins TRBV27 to TRBJ2-4; 12 positions agree with TRBD2. From germline, CDR1 is MNHEY and CDR2 SMNVEV (reference sequence). The CDR3 totals 16 residues. V lost 5 bases to trimming and J lost 2 bases; unmatched junction nucleotides: 4. CDR3 amino acids: CASSQLAGGPKNIQYF. CDR3 sequence (DNA): TGTGCCAGCAGTCAACTAGCGGGAGGCCCCAAAAACATTCAGTACTTC.

The chain joins TRBV27 to TRBJ2-3, with a possible D match to TRBD1 (6 bases). The ends were cut back, 6 bases at V and 6 bases at J, with 19 bases in the middle. CDR1 MNHEY and CDR2 SMNVEV come from the germline V gene (reference sequence). The CDR3 extends over 15 amino acids. CDR3 loop: CASSSDRATFDTQYF. The CDR3 nucleotides read TGTGCCAGCAGCTCGGACAGAGCCACTTTCGATACGCAGTATTTT.

This sequence joins TRBV5-1 and TRBJ2-3, with D tentatively TRBD1 or TRBD2 (6 bases each). The CDR3 loop spans 16 amino acids. Trimming shortened V by 2 bases and J by 4 bases, and 17 bases separated the two germline ends. The germline V gene encodes CDR1 SGHRS and CDR2 YFSETQ. CDR3 in DNA: TGCGCCAGCAGCTTCCTACTAGCAGGGGCGGCAGATACGCAGTATTTT. Translation gives CASSFLLAGAADTQYF.

The chain carries TRBV28 and TRBJ2-5; 8 bases map to TRBD2. V trimming: 11 bases; J trimming: 5 bases; junction bases outside the gene matches: 10. The CDR3 spans 13 residues. The germline gives CDR1 MDHEN, CDR2 SYDVKM. The CDR3 DNA reads TGTGCCCATACCGGGACTAGGGGTGAGACCCAGTACTTC. Amino acids: CAHTGTRGETQYF.

DNA for the CDR3: TGTGCCAGCAGCTTACTACGCCAGGCCAGCACAGATACGCAGTATTTT. Translating it yields CASSLLRQASTDTQYF. This sequence joins TRBV7-9 and TRBJ2-3; the D is unclear. Germline assignment: CDR1 SEHNR and CDR2 FQNEAQ (reference sequence). The V and J ends lost 2 bases and 0 bases respectively, with 12 bases between them. CDR3 length: 16 residues.

This clonotype turned up a few times. The CDR3, as DNA: TGTGCCAGCGCGGCTAGGCTAGCGAATAATGAGCAGTTCTTC. Encoded protein: CASAARLANNEQFF. The genes are TRBV27 and TRBJ2-1; D is possibly TRBD2 (6 bases). The CDR3 extends over 14 amino acids. Germline V gene sequence: CDR1 MNHEY, CDR2 SMNVEV (reference sequence). Deletions cut 8 bases from V and 7 bases from J, with 18 bases between.

In its sample, this clonotype was seen a few times. This CDR3 is CASTKTGTPPDEQFF. For the CDR3, the DNA is TGTGCCAGCACAAAAACCGGGACCCCTCCCGATGAGCAGTTCTTC. The chain couples TRBV9 to TRBJ2-1, with D tentatively TRBD1 or TRBD2 (5 bases each). With 6 bases removed from V and 8 bases from J, the gap between germline ends came to 21 bases. CDR1 and CDR2 (germline): SGDLS, YYNGEE. The CDR3 spans 15 residues. The full variable domain, completed using reference TRBV9 and TRBJ2-1, is DSGVTQTPKHLITATGQRVTLRCSPRSGDLSVYWYQQSLDQGLQFLIQYYNGEERAKGNILERFSAQQFPDLHSELNLSSLELGDSALYFCASTKTGTPPDEQFFGPGTRLTVL.

This clonotype came up a few times. The gene calls are TRBV6-2 or TRBV6-3 and TRBJ2-5, with D hard to call. Between the trimmed V and J ends, which lost 4 bases and 5 bases, there was a span of 8 bases. The CDR3 runs to 12 residues. CDR1 MNHEY and CDR2 SVGEGT come from the germline V gene. The DNA for the CDR3 is TGTGCCAGCAGTTGGTATGTCGAGACCCAGTACTTC. Its protein product is CASSWYVETQYF.

The chain combines TRBV4-2 with TRBJ1-2; no firm D call. The CDR3 is 14 amino acids. The V gene's germline CDR1 is LGHNA and CDR2 YNFKEQ. V gave up 4 bases and J gave up 3 bases, with 12 bases separating them. CDR3 DNA sequence: TGTGCCAGCAGCCGTAAAGATTGGGACTATGGCTACACCTTC. The encoded protein is CASSRKDWDYGYTF.

CDR3 in DNA: TGCAGCGCCGAGGGGCAGGGATTAGATACGCAGTATTTT. This gives the protein CSAEGQGLDTQYF. The rearrangement uses TRBV29-1 and TRBJ2-3; D may be TRBD1 or TRBD2 (5 bases each). Germline CDR1 SQVTM, CDR2 ANQGSEA. The CDR3 is 13 amino acids. Trimming took off 7 bases at V and 5 bases at J, with 16 bases between the two ends.

The chain joins TRBV2 to TRBJ2-1; the D is unclear. V was clipped by 2 bases and J by 6 bases, with 8 bases between them. The CDR3 covers 13 residues. CDR1 is SNHLY and CDR2 is FYNNEI in the germline V gene. DNA of the CDR3: TGTGCCAGCAGTGAATTTCGGGCCAATGAGCAGTTCTTC. Translated, it gives CASSEFRANEQFF. Full variable domain (outside the CDR3, taken from reference TRBV2 and TRBJ2-1): EPEVTQTPSHQVTQMGQEVILRCVPISNHLYFYWYRQILGQKVEFLVSFYNNEISEKSEIFDDQFSVERPDGSNFTLKIRSTKLEDSAMYFCASSEFRANEQFFGPGTRLTVL.

This clonotype was detected only a few times. The gene calls are TRBV7-2 and TRBJ1-5; the match to TRBD1 covers 7 bases. V trimming: 5 bases; J trimming: 2 bases; junction bases outside the gene matches: 3. Germline V lookup: CDR1 SGHTA, CDR2 FQGNSA. The CDR3 sequence is 14 residues long. CDR3 region: CASSLTGRNQPQHF. The CDR3 coding sequence is TGTGCCAGCAGCCTGACAGGGCGCAATCAGCCCCAGCATTTT.

This clonotype was counted a few times. V is TRBV29-1 and J is TRBJ2-2; D gene ambiguous. The CDR3 runs 15 residues. V lost 3 bases, J lost 0 bases, and 11 bases lay in between. The V gene's germline CDR1 is SQVTM and CDR2 ANQGSEA. CDR3 region: CSVESWASNTGELFF. For the CDR3, the DNA is TGCAGCGTTGAGAGTTGGGCTTCGAACACCGGGGAGCTGTTTTTT.

The V gene is TRBV6-2 or TRBV6-3, the J gene TRBJ2-7; 15 bases line up with TRBD2. Looked up from germline, CDR1 is MNHEY and CDR2 is SVGEGT. The trim removed 6 bases at V and 4 bases at J, leaving 4 bases unmatched. This CDR3 region has 15 residues. The CDR3 spells CASSRTSGRAYEQYF. CDR3 nucleotides: TGTGCCAGCAGCCGGACTAGCGGGAGGGCGTACGAGCAGTACTTC.

The genes are TRBV10-3 and TRBJ2-1, with TRBD2 identical over 12 bases. Germline V CDR1 and CDR2: ENHRY, SYGVKD. The CDR3 covers 16 residues. The J segment lost 7 bases and the V segment lost 3 bases, leaving 7 bases of the junction unmatched. CDR3 amino acids: CAISDLRTSGTNEQFF. The CDR3 nucleotides are TGTGCCATCAGTGATCTTAGGACTAGCGGGACTAATGAGCAGTTCTTC.

The chain combines TRBV7-2 with TRBJ1-6; 9 bases agree with TRBD1. There are 15 residues in the CDR3. J gave up 7 bases and V 5 bases, and 6 bases lay outside the gene matches. Germline CDR1 is SGHTA and CDR2 is FQGNSA. CDR3 sequence: CASSTRQGVNSPLHF. The DNA for the CDR3 is TGTGCCAGCAGCACCCGACAGGGGGTGAATTCACCCCTCCACTTT.

Here the CDR3 DNA reads TGTGCCAGCAGTTACCTGGACAGCCAAATTTACAATGAGCAGTTCTTC. It is translated as CASSYLDSQIYNEQFF. The chain recombines TRBV6-2 or TRBV6-3 with TRBJ2-1; D is perhaps TRBD1 (6 bases). CDR3 size: 16 residues. V was trimmed by 2 bases and J by 4 bases, leaving 15 bases between them. In germline, CDR1 is MNHEY, CDR2 SVGEGT.